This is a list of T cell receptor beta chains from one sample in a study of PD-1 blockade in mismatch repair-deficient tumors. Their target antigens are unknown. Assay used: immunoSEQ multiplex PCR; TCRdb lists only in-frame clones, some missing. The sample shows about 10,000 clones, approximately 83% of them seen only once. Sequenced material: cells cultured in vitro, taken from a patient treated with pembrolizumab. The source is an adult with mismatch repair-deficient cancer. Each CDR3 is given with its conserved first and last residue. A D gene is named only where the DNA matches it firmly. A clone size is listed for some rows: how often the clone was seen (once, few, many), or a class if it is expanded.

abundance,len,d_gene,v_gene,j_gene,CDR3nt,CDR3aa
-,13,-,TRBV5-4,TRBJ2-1,TGTGCCAGCAGCTTGGATCGTCAGGGTGAGCAGTTCTTC,CASSLDRQGEQFF
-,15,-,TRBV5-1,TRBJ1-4,TGCGCCAGCACTTTACAAGGGGCTACTAATGAAAAACTGTTTTTT,CASTLQGATNEKLFF
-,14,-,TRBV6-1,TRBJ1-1,TGTGCCAGCAGTGAAGAGGGGGGGATCACTGAAGCTTTCTTT,CASSEEGGITEAFF
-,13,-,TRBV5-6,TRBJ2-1,TGTGCCAGCAGCTTGGGTTCATACCGAGGGCAGTTCTTC,CASSLGSYRGQFF
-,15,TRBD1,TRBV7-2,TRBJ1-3,TGTGCCAGCAGCAGAACAGGGGGCACTGGAAACACCATATATTTT,CASSRTGGTGNTIYF
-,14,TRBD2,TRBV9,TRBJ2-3,TGTGCCAGCAGCGTTAGCGGGAGAGAGGATACGCAGTATTTT,CASSVSGREDTQYF
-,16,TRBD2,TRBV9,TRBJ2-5,TGTGCCAGCAGCGTCGGGGGACTAGCGGGAGCAGAGACCCAGTACTTC,CASSVGGLAGAETQYF
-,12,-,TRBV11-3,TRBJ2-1,TGTGCCAGCAGCCGCGGAGCGGGTGAGCAGTTCTTC,CASSRGAGEQFF
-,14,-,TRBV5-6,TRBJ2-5,TGTGCCAGCAGCTTGAGATTAGGGAAAGAGACCCAGTACTTC,CASSLRLGKETQYF
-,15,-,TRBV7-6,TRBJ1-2,TGTGCCAGCAGCTTTCTTCAGGAACCCAACTATGGCTACACCTTC,CASSFLQEPNYGYTF
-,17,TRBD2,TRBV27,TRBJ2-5,TGTGCCAGCAGTTTATCGTTGGCTAGCGGGAGGGGAGAGACCCAGTACTTC,CASSLSLASGRGETQYF
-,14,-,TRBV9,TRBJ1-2,TGTGCCAGCAATCCGGGCTACCCTAACTATGGCTACACCTTC,CASNPGYPNYGYTF
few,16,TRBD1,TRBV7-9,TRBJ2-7,TGTGCCAGCAGCTCCCCCCCTCAGACAGGGGAATACGAGCAGTACTTC,CASSSPPQTGEYEQYF
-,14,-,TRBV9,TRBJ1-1,TGTGCCAGCAGCGTAGATTACCGGGGTACTGAAGCTTTCTTT,CASSVDYRGTEAFF